What follows are 23 T cell receptor beta chains derived from one specimen sequenced in a study of T cell responses to AZD1222 COVID-19 vaccine. Repertoires were generated with immunoSEQ multiplex PCR, while TCRdb's copy carries only in-frame clones and drops some. The sample lists more than 150,000 clones; almost 90% were seen once. Here the sequenced sample was peripheral blood, taken on day 0 of AZD1222 vaccination. Every receptor here comes from an adult in good health.

Written as DNA, the CDR3 is TGTGCCACCGGGGGACAGGGGACGCTGTTTAATGAGCAGTTCTTC. Its protein is CATGGQGTLFNEQFF. This chain uses TRBV24-1 with TRBJ2-1; 10 positions agree with TRBD1. Germline-derived CDR1 and CDR2 are KGHDR and SFDVKD. Trimming removed 9 bases from V and 7 bases from J; junction bases left unmatched: 11. This CDR3 is built from 15 residues.

The chain recombines TRBV10-2 with TRBJ2-1, with no clear D. This CDR3 has 12 residues. V was trimmed by 4 bases and J by 8 bases, leaving 9 bases between them. From germline, CDR1 is WSHSY and CDR2 SAAADI. The CDR3, as DNA: TGCGCCAGCAGTGCCACGATGGATGAGCAGTTCTTC. Translated, it gives CASSATMDEQFF.

The chain joins TRBV5-4 to TRBJ2-1; perhaps D is TRBD1 or TRBD2 (6 bases each). V was pared by 0 bases and J by 5 bases, with 15 bases between. Per the germline V gene, CDR1 is SGHNT and CDR2 is YYREEE (reference sequence). The length of the CDR3 is 16 residues. Here the CDR3 reads CASSLARGTSDNEQFF. In nucleotides, the CDR3 is TGTGCCAGCAGCTTGGCGCGCGGGACAAGCGACAATGAGCAGTTCTTC.

The V and J genes are TRBV19 and TRBJ1-5; D is uncertain. There are 15 residues in the CDR3. V dropped 0 bases and J dropped 0 bases, with 6 bases sitting between them. CDR1 is LNHDA and CDR2 is SQIVND in the germline V gene (reference sequence). The chain's CDR3 is CASSIDVPSNQPQHF. In DNA form, the CDR3 reads TGTGCCAGTAGTATAGATGTTCCTAGCAATCAGCCCCAGCATTTT.

This chain joins TRBV4-1 and TRBJ2-2, with unresolved D. Trimming removed 5 bases at V and 7 bases at J, with 14 bases between. This CDR3 contains 14 residues. Germline loops: CDR1 MGHRA, CDR2 YSYEKL. The CDR3 nucleotides read TGCGCCAGCAGCTCCAAGAACCTGGTCGGGGAGCTGTTTTTT. It is translated as CASSSKNLVGELFF.

This chain links TRBV15 with TRBJ1-1; D may be TRBD1 (5 bases). This CDR3 has 15 amino acids. Trimming took 3 bases from V and 4 from J, leaving 15 bases between them. Germline V gene lookup returns CDR1 LNHNV and CDR2 YYDKDF (reference sequence). The CDR3 DNA reads as TGTGCCACCAGCAGCTACCCGCGGGGCGGCACTGAAGCTTTCTTT. The encoded protein is CATSSYPRGGTEAFF.

The V call is TRBV18, the J call TRBJ1-5; D is unresolved. The V end was cut by 0 bases, the J end by 2 bases, with 14 bases between. Germline lookup yields CDR1 KGHSH and CDR2 LQKENI. This CDR3 contains 17 residues. The CDR3 nucleotides are TGTGCCAGCTCACCACCGTTAACGGTTAGGGGCAATCAGCCCCAGCATTTT. Translated: CASSPPLTVRGNQPQHF.

The count of this clone is one. The chain joins TRBV6-1 to TRBJ1-1, with TRBD1 as a possible D gene (5 bases). V lost 6 bases and J 0 bases, leaving 20 bases between the germline ends. CDR3 size: 17 residues. The germline V gene encodes CDR1 MNHNS and CDR2 SASEGT. The CDR3 here is CASRESPPGRMNTEAFF. The CDR3 nucleotides are TGTGCCAGCAGGGAATCACCCCCGGGACGGATGAACACTGAAGCTTTCTTT.

The chain uses TRBV27 and TRBJ1-2, with D possibly TRBD1 on 5 matching bases. The CDR3 covers 19 residues. Deletions cut 2 bases from V and 3 bases from J, with 25 bases between. Germline V gene data show CDR1 as MNHEY and CDR2 as SMNVEV (reference sequence). CDR3 in amino acids: CASSLAGTKRVARDYGYTF. The DNA for the CDR3 is TGTGCCAGCAGTTTAGCAGGGACGAAACGGGTGGCGAGGGACTATGGCTACACCTTC.

This clone was seen a few times. The V call is TRBV6-2 or TRBV6-3, the J call TRBJ1-1; D is perhaps TRBD1 (6 bases). The CDR3 length is 15 residues. Trimming left V 5 bases short and J 4 bases short, with 17 bases between. Germline V gene lookup returns CDR1 MNHEY and CDR2 SVGEGT. CDR3 coding DNA: TGTGCCAGCAGTCCGACAAGGCGGGGGCCCACTGAAGCTTTCTTT. Translation: CASSPTRRGPTEAFF.

The rearrangement links TRBV30 to TRBJ1-6; unclear D gene. The ends were cut back, 2 bases at V and 5 bases at J, with 10 bases in the middle. In germline, CDR1 is GTSNPN, CDR2 SVGIG (reference sequence). This CDR3 is built from 14 residues. The CDR3 loop reads CAWSLQPDNSPLHF. Here the CDR3 DNA reads TGTGCCTGGAGTTTGCAGCCTGATAATTCACCCCTCCACTTT.

The chain employs TRBV18 and TRBJ1-4; 12 bases map to TRBD1. The V gene end was trimmed by 1 base and the J gene end by 8 bases; junction bases not matched to a gene: 2. The CDR3 is 15 residues long. The germline CDR1 and CDR2 sequences are KGHSH and LQKENI. Written as DNA, the CDR3 is TGTGCCAGCTCACCACAAGGGACAGGGGGCGAAAAACTGTTTTTT. Its translation: CASSPQGTGGEKLFF. The entire variable domain, with the rest obtained from reference TRBV18 and TRBJ1-4, is as follows: NAGVMQNPRHLVRRRGQEARLRCSPMKGHSHVYWYRQLPEEGLKFMVYLQKENIIDESGMPKERFSAEFPKEGPSILRIQQVVRGDSAAYFCASSPQGTGGEKLFFGSGTQLSVL.

This clone was seen more than once but under ten times. The CDR3 sequence is CASSTLWGGKNIQYF. CDR3 bases: TGTGCCAGTAGTACTCTTTGGGGGGGCAAAAACATTCAGTACTTC. The gene calls are TRBV19 and TRBJ2-4; TRBD2 matches 7 bases. The CDR3 is made up of 15 amino acids. Germline CDR1 and CDR2: LNHDA and SQIVND (reference sequence). V lost 4 bases and J lost 3; bases outside the gene matches: 6.

This clone occurred a few times. The CDR3 sequence: CASSSGPYSGNTIYF. The CDR3 nucleotides read TGTGCCAGCAGCTCGGGACCGTACTCTGGAAACACCATATATTTT. V is TRBV7-2 and J is TRBJ1-3; possible D gene TRBD1, 5 bases. V was cut by 4 bases and J by 0 bases, with 10 bases left in between. This CDR3 is built from 15 residues. The germline V gene has CDR1 SGHTA and CDR2 FQGNSA.

The chain carries TRBV5-1 and TRBJ1-4, with D possibly TRBD1 on 6 matching bases. Germline V gives CDR1 SGHRS, CDR2 YFSETQ. Between the trimmed V and J ends, which lost 6 bases and 5 bases, there was a span of 11 bases. The CDR3 spans 13 residues. CDR3 nucleotides: TGCGCCAGCAAGACAGGAGAAAATGAAAAACTGTTTTTT. It translates to CASKTGENEKLFF.

The V call is TRBV19, the J call TRBJ2-5; tentatively, D is TRBD1 (6 bases). From germline, CDR1 is LNHDA and CDR2 SQIVND (reference sequence). Trimming took off 9 bases at V and 5 bases at J, with 13 bases between the two ends. This CDR3 is 12 amino acids long. The CDR3 sequence is CARGAPRETQYF. CDR3 coding DNA: TGTGCCAGGGGGGCCCCCAGGGAGACCCAGTACTTC.

This clone has only one observation. The gene calls are TRBV15 and TRBJ2-1, with 9 positions matching TRBD2. From germline, CDR1 is LNHNV and CDR2 YYDKDF (reference sequence). CDR3 length: 15 amino acids. V was pared by 0 bases and J by 7 bases, with 4 bases of the junction left unmatched. Written as DNA, the CDR3 is TGTGCCACCAGCAGAGAATGGGGACTAGCAAATGAGCAGTTCTTC. The encoded protein is CATSREWGLANEQFF.

This rearrangement joins TRBV7-2 to TRBJ1-5; possibly TRBD1 for D (6 bases). The CDR3 contains 16 residues. Germline V CDR1 and CDR2: SGHTA, FQGNSA. With 3 bases removed from V and 1 base from J, the gap between germline ends came to 13 bases. CDR3 residues: CASSLLPGTSNQPQHF. CDR3 nucleotides: TGTGCCAGCAGCTTGTTGCCCGGGACAAGCAATCAGCCCCAGCATTTT.

Details on this clone: This sample also contains other DNA sequences that code for the same CDR3. The chain is built from TRBV19 and TRBJ1-1; D gene ambiguous. Trimming cost V 1 base and J 1 base, with 1 base left between them. This CDR3 has 12 amino acids. Germline V gives CDR1 LNHDA, CDR2 SQIVND (reference sequence). CDR3 sequence reads: CASSIGNTEAFF. Written as DNA, the CDR3 is TGTGCCAGTAGTATAGGGAACACTGAAGCTTTCTTT.

The J gene is TRBJ2-7, the V gene TRBV9; 8 bases are shared with TRBD1. Trimming at V came to 0 bases and at J to 3 bases, leaving 5 bases not matched to a gene. Germline lookup yields CDR1 SGDLS and CDR2 YYNGEE. The CDR3 is 15 residues long. The CDR3 loop reads CASSVGDRGLYEQYF. Written as DNA, the CDR3 is TGTGCCAGCAGCGTAGGTGACAGGGGACTCTACGAGCAGTACTTC.

V and J are TRBV5-4 and TRBJ2-3; no clear D. CDR1 is SGHNT, CDR2 YYREEE, per germline (reference sequence). With 0 bases removed from V and 0 bases from J, the gap between germline ends came to 8 bases. CDR3 length equals 15 residues. The CDR3 region has the DNA TGTGCCAGCAGCTTGGGGCGGCATAGCACAGATACGCAGTATTTT. Translating gives CASSLGRHSTDTQYF.

CDR3 residues: CAIRRDPEVVTQYF. CDR3 sequence (DNA): TGTGCCATCAGAAGGGACCCCGAGGTCGTGACCCAGTACTTC. The chain carries TRBV10-3 and TRBJ2-5; tentatively, D is TRBD1 or TRBD2 (5 bases each). V gave up 6 bases and J gave up 7 bases, with 18 bases separating them. This CDR3 is 14 amino acids long. Germline V gene sequence: CDR1 ENHRY, CDR2 SYGVKD.

The chain employs TRBV10-3 and TRBJ2-3, with 7 bases matching TRBD2. Trimming at V came to 9 bases and at J to 4 bases, leaving 16 bases not matched to a gene. This CDR3 has 16 amino acids. From germline, CDR1 is ENHRY and CDR2 SYGVKD. Here the CDR3 reads CAIRVWTGGVPDTQYF. The DNA for the CDR3 is TGTGCCATTAGGGTTTGGACGGGGGGAGTCCCAGATACGCAGTATTTT.